This T cell receptor (beta chain) originates from a study of Tregs in tolerant kidney transplant recipients (dated by TCRdb to the late 2010s). Background on the whole study: The study applied TCRbeta sequencing to find donor-specific regulatory T cells before combined kidney and bone marrow transplantation and then followed those same cells after transplant. In a few healthy controls, several methods of expanding Tregs specific for an allogeneic donor were compared by TCRbeta repertoire sequencing.

Unstimulated Tregs (CD4+CD25+CD127-), CD4+ non-Tregs (CD4+CD25-), CD4 and CD8 cells were FACS-sorted from thawed PBMCs. Healthy control blood was obtained either as purchased buffy coats or from healthy volunteers. Healthy control blood was processed to PBMCs with a Ficoll density gradient and then cryopreserved, whereas patient PBMCs were collected both before and after transplant. Concerning this clone itself: The specificity of this receptor is unknown. No base quality information exists; no much larger clone differs at one position.

For this chain, trimming is 5 bases at the V end and 2 bases at the J end, and the number of junction bases without a gene match is 6. Including the terminal cysteine and phenylalanine, the CDR3 comprises 14 residues. The sequence is cut down to CDR3 DNA, 42 bases in frame from base 1. From the germline V gene, CDR1 is MNHEY and CDR2 is SVGAGI. For TCRbeta CDR3 sequencing, genomic DNA was extracted from sorted cells using the QIAGEN DNeasy Blood and Tissue Kit. Through immunoSEQ, high-throughput TCRbeta CDR3 sequencing was done commercially, including PCR amplification with internal controls and bias correction. The original methods were these. Unique productive TCRbeta sequences were defined by CDR3 nucleotide sequence where primers matched, and otherwise by CDR3 amino acid sequence together with Vbeta and Jbeta genes. To correct for sorting error, sequences found in more than one sorted population at a frequency ratio of 2:1 or less were discarded, and the remaining shared sequences were assigned to the population with the higher frequency. Sequences were defined as donor-reactive when expanded at least 5-fold in CFSE-low cells versus unstimulated cells and present at a frequency of at least 0.01% in CFSE-low cells. Jensen-Shannon divergence calculated on the top 100 TCRbeta sequences ranked by frequency was used to measure repertoire divergence. When a sample had multiple sequencing runs, each run was corrected for sorting error separately and the runs were then pooled. TCRdb obtained this table from immuneACCESS and retained in-frame rearrangements with V and J assigned. These tables miss some clones; where compared with another copy, unresolved V genes account for less than half of the shortfall, and the remainder is unexplained. V, J and clone size derive from that table, while D and trimming were established from the DNA sequence. A total of about 240,000 clones appear in this sample, roughly 84% of them only once. Of the sample, under 0.65% falls within the top ten clones.

Beyond this particular receptor, the publication reports: Because the study included only a small number of patients, the results must be confirmed in larger populations and under other immunosuppression protocols. Expanding Tregs with activated donor B cells appeared to identify the most biologically relevant and donor-specific TCRbeta repertoire. Biological reproducibility was not directly addressed, though technical replication error appeared minimal.

The V and J segments used are TRBV6-5 and TRBJ2-7; TRBD1 aligns with 7 central bases. The specimen was CD4+ T cells from blood. The TCR was taken from a human donor in good health. The nucleotide sequence is given as TGTGCCAGCAGTAGGACAGGACGTCCCTACGAGCAGTACTTC. This codes for CASSRTGRPYEQYF.